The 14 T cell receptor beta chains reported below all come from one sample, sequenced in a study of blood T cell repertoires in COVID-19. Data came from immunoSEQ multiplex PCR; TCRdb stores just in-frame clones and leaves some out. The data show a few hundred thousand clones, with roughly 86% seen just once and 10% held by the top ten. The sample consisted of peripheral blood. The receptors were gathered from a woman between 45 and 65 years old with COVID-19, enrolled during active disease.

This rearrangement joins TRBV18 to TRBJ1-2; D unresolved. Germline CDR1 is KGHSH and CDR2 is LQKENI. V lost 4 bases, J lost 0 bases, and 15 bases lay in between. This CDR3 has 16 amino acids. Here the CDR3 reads CASSLASVGANYGYTF. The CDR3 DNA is TGTGCCAGCTCACTGGCCTCCGTAGGAGCTAACTATGGCTACACCTTC.

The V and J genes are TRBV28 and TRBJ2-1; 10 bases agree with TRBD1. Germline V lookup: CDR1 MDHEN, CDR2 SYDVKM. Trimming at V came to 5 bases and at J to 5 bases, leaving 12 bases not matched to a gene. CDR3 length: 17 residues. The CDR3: CASSPLGQGEKDNEQFF. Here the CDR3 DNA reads TGTGCCAGCAGTCCCCTCGGACAGGGGGAAAAGGACAATGAGCAGTTCTTC. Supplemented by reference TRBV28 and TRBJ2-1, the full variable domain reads DVKVTQSSRYLVKRTGEKVFLECVQDMDHENMFWYRQDPGLGLRLIYFSYDVKMKEKGDIPEGYSVSREKKERFSLILESASTNQTSMYLCASSPLGQGEKDNEQFFGPGTRLTVL.

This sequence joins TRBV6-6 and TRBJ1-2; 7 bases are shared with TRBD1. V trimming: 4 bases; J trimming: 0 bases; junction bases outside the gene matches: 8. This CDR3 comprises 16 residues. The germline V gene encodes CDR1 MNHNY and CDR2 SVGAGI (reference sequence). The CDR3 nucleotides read TGTGCCAGCAGTTCAGATACAGGGGTTACTAACTATGGCTACACCTTC. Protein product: CASSSDTGVTNYGYTF.

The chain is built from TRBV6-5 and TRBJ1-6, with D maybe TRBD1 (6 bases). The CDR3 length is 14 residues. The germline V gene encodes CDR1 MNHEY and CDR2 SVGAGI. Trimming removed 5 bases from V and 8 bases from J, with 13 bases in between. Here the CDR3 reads CASSKTGPYSPLHF. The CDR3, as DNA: TGTGCCAGCAGTAAGACAGGACCTTATTCACCCCTCCACTTT.

The CDR3 here is CASTSQLAEAFF. For the CDR3, the DNA is TGTGCCAGCACCTCACAGTTAGCTGAAGCTTTCTTT. The chain uses TRBV12-3 or TRBV12-4 and TRBJ1-1, with unresolved D. The CDR3 is 12 amino acids. V was trimmed by 7 bases and J by 6 bases, leaving 12 bases between them.

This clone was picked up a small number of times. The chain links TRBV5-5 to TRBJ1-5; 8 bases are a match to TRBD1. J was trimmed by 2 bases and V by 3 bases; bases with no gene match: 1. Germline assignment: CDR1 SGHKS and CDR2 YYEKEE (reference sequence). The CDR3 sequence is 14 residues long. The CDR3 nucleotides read TGTGCCAGCAGCTCGACAGGGGGCAATCAGCCCCAGCATTTT. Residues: CASSSTGGNQPQHF.

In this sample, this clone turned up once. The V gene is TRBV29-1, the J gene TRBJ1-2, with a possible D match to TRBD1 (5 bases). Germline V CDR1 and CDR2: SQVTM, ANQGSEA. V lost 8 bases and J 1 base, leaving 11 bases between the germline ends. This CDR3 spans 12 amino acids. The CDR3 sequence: CSSREGNYGYTF. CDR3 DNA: TGCAGCTCCAGGGAGGGTAACTATGGCTACACCTTC. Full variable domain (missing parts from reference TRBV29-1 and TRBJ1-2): SAVISQKPSRDICQRGTSLTIQCQVDSQVTMMFWYRQQPGQSLTLIATANQGSEATYESGFVIDKFPISRPNLTFSTLTVSNMSPEDSSIYLCSSREGNYGYTFGSGTRLTVV.

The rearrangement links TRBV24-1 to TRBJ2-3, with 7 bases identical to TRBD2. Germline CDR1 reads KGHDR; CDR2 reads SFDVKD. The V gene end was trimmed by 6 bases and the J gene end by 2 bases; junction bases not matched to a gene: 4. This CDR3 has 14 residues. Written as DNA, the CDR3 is TGTGCCACCAGTAATAGCGGGCCCACAGATACGCAGTATTTT. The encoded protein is CATSNSGPTDTQYF.

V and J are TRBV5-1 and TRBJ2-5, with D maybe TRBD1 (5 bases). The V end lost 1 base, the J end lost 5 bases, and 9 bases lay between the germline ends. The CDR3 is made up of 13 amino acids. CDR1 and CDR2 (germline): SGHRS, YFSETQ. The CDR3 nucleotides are TGCGCCAGCAGCTTGACAGGTTGGGAGACCCAGTACTTC. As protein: CASSLTGWETQYF.

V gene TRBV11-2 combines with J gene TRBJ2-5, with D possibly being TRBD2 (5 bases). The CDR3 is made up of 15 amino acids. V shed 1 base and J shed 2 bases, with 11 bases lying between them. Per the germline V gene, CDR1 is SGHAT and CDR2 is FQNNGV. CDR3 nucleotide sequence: TGTGCCAGCAGCTTAGTGTCTAGCAATCAAGAGACCCAGTACTTC. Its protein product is CASSLVSSNQETQYF.

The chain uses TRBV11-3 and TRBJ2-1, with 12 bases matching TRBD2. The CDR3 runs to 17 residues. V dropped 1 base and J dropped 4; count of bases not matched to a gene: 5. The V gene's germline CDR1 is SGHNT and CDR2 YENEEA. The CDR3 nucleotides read TGTGCCAGCAGCTTAGCTGGACTAGCGGGGATGTACAATGAGCAGTTCTTC. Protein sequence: CASSLAGLAGMYNEQFF.

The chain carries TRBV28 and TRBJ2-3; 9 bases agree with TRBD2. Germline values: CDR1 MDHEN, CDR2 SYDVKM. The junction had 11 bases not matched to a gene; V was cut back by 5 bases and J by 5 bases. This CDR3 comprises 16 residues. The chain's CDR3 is CASSAAAGGPRDTQYF. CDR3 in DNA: TGTGCCAGCAGTGCCGCGGCGGGGGGGCCGAGAGATACGCAGTATTTT.

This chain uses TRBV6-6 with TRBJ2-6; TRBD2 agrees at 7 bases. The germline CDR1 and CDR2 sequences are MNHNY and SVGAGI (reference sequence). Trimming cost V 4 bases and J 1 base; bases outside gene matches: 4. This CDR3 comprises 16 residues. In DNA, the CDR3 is TGTGCCAGCAGTTCCCCTAGCGGATCTGGGGCCAACGTCCTGACTTTC. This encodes CASSSPSGSGANVLTF.

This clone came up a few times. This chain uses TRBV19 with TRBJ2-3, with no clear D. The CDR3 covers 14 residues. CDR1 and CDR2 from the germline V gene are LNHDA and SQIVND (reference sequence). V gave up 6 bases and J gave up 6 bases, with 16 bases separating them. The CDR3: CASSRRHREDTQYF. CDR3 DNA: TGTGCCAGTAGCCGCCGACACCGCGAGGATACGCAGTATTTT.